The present T cell receptor (beta chain) was sequenced within a study of neurological immune-mediated disorders. On this clonotype: Germline and junction disagree at one end, which may indicate a read error.

The germline V gene has CDR1 LNHNV and CDR2 YYDKDF (reference sequence). The CDR3 has 13 amino acids. TCRdb redid the calling of the 5' RACE reads with MiXCR, one entry per CDR3 protein. The table shows tens of thousands of distinct CDR3 sequences, with just under 4.5% occurring only once. The chain couples TRBV15 to TRBJ1-6; D gene unclear. This receptor was identified in a woman aged 55-70 years with multiple sclerosis. The sequencing sample was made of PBMCs. DNA for the CDR3: TGTGCCACCAGCAGAGATCCCGCTACACCCCTCAACTTT. Its protein product is CATSRDPATPLNF.